The TCR beta chain described here comes from a study of shared T cell receptors in the human thymus. Repertoires were generated with immunoSEQ multiplex PCR, while TCRdb's copy carries only in-frame clones and drops some. The sample lists about 660,000 clones; around 87% were seen once. There are 18 residues in the CDR3. From germline, CDR1 is SGHDT and CDR2 YYEEEE. The ends lost 3 bases at V and 0 bases at J; junction bases unmatched: 8. This sample was shared with a second study, whose subject was human thymus T cells. That paper states: Thymic material originated from resections removed in the course of corrective heart surgery. Both thymic and peripheral blood repertoires showed apparently biased V and J usage. Unrelated individuals had highly overlapping thymic repertoires, as reported in related research.

The gene calls are TRBV5-6 and TRBJ2-1, with TRBD2 matching 11 bases. What was sequenced was thymocytes. The sequence came from a boy under three years old with a congenital heart defect. CDR3 region: CASSSAGTSGASYNEQFF. CDR3 sequence (DNA): TGTGCCAGCAGCTCAGCCGGGACTAGCGGAGCCTCCTACAATGAGCAGTTCTTC.